The clone carrying this TCR beta chain was counted ten times or more. Losses at the gene ends were 0 bases for V and 4 bases for J; bases not matched to a gene: 11. Germline V lookup: CDR1 SGHTA, CDR2 FQGTGA. This CDR3 region has 19 residues. TCRdb called the RT-PCR reads again in MiXCR, with one record for every CDR3 protein. The sample includes about 680,000 distinct CDR3 sequences, approximately 15% seen only once; the top ten take roughly 3.9%. The genes are TRBV7-3 and TRBJ2-3; 12 bases match TRBD2. The sequence derives from a female donor in good health, serving as a healthy control. The sample was memory CD4+ T cells from blood. In DNA form, the CDR3 reads TGTGCCAGCAGCTTAACACGCCTAGCGGGGGGGCGAGGCTCAGATACGCAGTATTTT. The encoded protein is CASSLTRLAGGRGSDTQYF.